This T cell receptor (beta chain) is drawn from a study of blood T cell repertoires in COVID-19. Study background: T cells, B-cell-depleted T cells, or PBMCs provided the cDNA or gDNA that served as material.

With 6 bases clipped from V and 2 bases from J, the junction kept 9 bases outside the gene matches. CDR1 is ENHRY and CDR2 is SYGVKD in the germline V gene. This CDR3 contains 15 residues. In the original processing: Using reference gene primer amplification, nucleated cell counts were estimated. Method: immunoSEQ multiplex PCR; TCRdb's copy keeps in-frame clones and lacks some. From that table come the V and J calls and clone size; the DNA was used to work out D and trimming. The table includes 55,000 to 90,000 clones, approximately 90% detected once. The receptor was isolated from a human donor in a cohort sampled during active COVID-19. The sample consisted of peripheral blood. The gene calls are TRBV10-3 and TRBJ2-5, with 7 bases lining up with TRBD1. CDR3 bases: TGTGCCATCAGCCAAACGGGACAGCCTCAAGAGACCCAGTACTTC. Amino acid sequence: CAISQTGQPQETQYF.